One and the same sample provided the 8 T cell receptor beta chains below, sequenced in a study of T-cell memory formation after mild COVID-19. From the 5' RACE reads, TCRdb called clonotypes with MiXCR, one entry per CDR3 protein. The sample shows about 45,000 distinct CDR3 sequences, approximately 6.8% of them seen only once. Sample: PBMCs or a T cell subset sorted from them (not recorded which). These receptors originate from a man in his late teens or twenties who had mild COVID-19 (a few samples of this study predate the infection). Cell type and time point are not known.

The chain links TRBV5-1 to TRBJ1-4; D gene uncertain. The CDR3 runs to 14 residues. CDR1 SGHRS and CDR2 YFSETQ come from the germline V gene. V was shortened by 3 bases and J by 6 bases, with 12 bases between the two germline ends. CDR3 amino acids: CASSSGVLHEKLFF. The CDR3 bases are TGCGCCAGCAGCTCTGGCGTTCTTCATGAAAAACTGTTTTTT.

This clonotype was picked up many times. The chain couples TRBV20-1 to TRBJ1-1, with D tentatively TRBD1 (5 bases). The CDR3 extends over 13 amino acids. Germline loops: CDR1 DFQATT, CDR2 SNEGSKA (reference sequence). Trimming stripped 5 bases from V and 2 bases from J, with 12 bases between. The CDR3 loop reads CSAPTGGNTEAFF. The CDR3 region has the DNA TGCAGTGCTCCAACGGGGGGAAACACTGAAGCTTTCTTT.

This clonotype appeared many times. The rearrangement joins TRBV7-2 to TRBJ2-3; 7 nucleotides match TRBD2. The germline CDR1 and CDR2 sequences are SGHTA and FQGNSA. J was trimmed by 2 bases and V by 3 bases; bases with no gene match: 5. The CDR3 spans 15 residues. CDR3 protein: CASSFEAGLTDTQYF. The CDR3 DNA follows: TGTGCCAGCAGCTTCGAAGCGGGGCTCACAGATACGCAGTATTTT.

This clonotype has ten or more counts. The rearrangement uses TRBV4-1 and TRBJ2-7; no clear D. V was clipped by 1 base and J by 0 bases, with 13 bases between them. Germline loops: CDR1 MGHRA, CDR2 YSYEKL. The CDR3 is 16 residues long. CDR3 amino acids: CASSQGAFRSSYEQYF. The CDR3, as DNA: TGCGCCAGCAGCCAAGGGGCTTTCAGGAGCTCCTACGAGCAGTACTTC.

In DNA form, the CDR3 reads TGTGCCACCAGCGGGGGCCTTGGCTACACCTTC. Protein product: CATSGGLGYTF. The chain joins TRBV24-1 to TRBJ1-2; perhaps TRBD1 as D (6 bases). Deletions cut 7 bases from V and 7 bases from J, with 9 bases between. The CDR3 has 11 amino acids. CDR1 is KGHDR and CDR2 is SFDVKD in the germline V gene.

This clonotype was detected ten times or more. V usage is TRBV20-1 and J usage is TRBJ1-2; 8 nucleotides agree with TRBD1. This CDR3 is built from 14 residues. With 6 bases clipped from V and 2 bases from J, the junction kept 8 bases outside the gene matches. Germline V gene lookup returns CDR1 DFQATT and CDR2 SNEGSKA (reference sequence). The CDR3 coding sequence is TGCAGTGCGGGTGACTGGACAGGGAACTATGGCTACACCTTC. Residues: CSAGDWTGNYGYTF.

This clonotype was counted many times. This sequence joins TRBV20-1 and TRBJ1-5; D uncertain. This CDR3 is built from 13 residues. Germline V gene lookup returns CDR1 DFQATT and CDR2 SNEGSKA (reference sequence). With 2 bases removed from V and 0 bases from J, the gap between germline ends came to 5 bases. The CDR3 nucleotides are TGCAGTGCTAGATCGGATAGCAATCAGCCCCAGCATTTT. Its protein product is CSARSDSNQPQHF.

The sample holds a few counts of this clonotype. CDR3 coding DNA: TGCGCCAGCAGCCAAGATTGGGGTTCTAACTATGGCTACACCTTC. This sequence encodes CASSQDWGSNYGYTF. The rearrangement uses TRBV4-3 and TRBJ1-2, with unresolved D. The CDR3 totals 15 residues. Germline CDR1 reads LGHNA; CDR2 reads YSLEER. V lost 0 bases and J lost 0, with 8 bases in between.